The 7 T cell receptor beta chains given below trace back to one sample, sequenced in a study of regulatory T cells in long-lasting Graves disease. Time point here: newly diagnosed GD, antithyroid drugs for less than 3 months. The TCR library used RNA extracted from PBMCs. Investigators prepared the TCR beta libraries by applying iRepertoire HTBI primers and Arm-PCR of CDR3 regions. TCRdb reprocessed the multiplex PCR reads with MiXCR, giving one entry per CDR3 protein. The sample holds about 530,000 distinct CDR3 sequences, roughly a sixth seen once. These data were also reused for a study on T cells in Graves' hyperthyroidism and ophthalmopathy.

The sample was peripheral blood mononuclear cells (PBMCs), taken at new diagnosis, from a patient treated with antithyroid drugs. All receptors come from a woman aged 35 to 59 with Graves disease.

This clonotype was found many times. This chain connects TRBV7-9 to TRBJ1-1; no clear D. V gave up 4 bases and J gave up 1 base, with 13 bases separating them. The CDR3 is made up of 15 amino acids. Germline V gene data show CDR1 as SEHNR and CDR2 as FQNEAQ (reference sequence). The CDR3 DNA sequence: TGTGCCAGCAGCTCCCCCCGGGCCGCGAACACTGAAGCTTTCTTT. Amino acids: CASSSPRAANTEAFF.

V gene TRBV5-4 combines with J gene TRBJ2-2, with D hard to call. CDR1 is SGHNT and CDR2 is YYREEE in the germline V gene (reference sequence). This CDR3 contains 13 residues. Trimming shortened V by 7 bases and J by 0 bases, and 7 bases separated the two germline ends. The DNA of the CDR3 is TGTGCCAGCCAACAGCCGAACACCGGGGAGCTGTTTTTT. It specifies CASQQPNTGELFF.

The chain carries TRBV3-1 and TRBJ2-3; D ambiguous. V shed 3 bases and J shed 14 bases, with 15 bases lying between them. CDR3 length: 12 residues. Germline V gives CDR1 LGHDT, CDR2 YNNKEL (reference sequence). CDR3 residues: CASSQDQTIRYF. CDR3 DNA: TGTGCCAGCAGCCAGGACCAGACGATCCGGTATTTT.

Worth noting for this clonotype: This may arise from a read error, as a much more abundant clone is one base away. This chain links TRBV3-1 with TRBJ2-3; D perhaps matches TRBD2 (6 bases). This CDR3 has 14 residues. The ends were cut back, 5 bases at V and 4 bases at J, with 13 bases in the middle. Germline values: CDR1 LGHDT, CDR2 YNNKEL (reference sequence). The CDR3 bases are TGTGCCAGCAGCTCAGTCGGGGGATCAGATACGCAGTATTTT. Protein sequence: CASSSVGGSDTQYF.

This clonotype was observed at least ten times. V usage is TRBV3-1 and J usage is TRBJ2-7; D is undetermined. Trimming cost V 3 bases and J 6 bases, with 9 bases left between them. Germline V gene lookup returns CDR1 LGHDT and CDR2 YNNKEL (reference sequence). The CDR3 spans 12 residues. The CDR3 DNA is TGTGCCAGCAGCCAGGCTGGTGGCGAGCAGTACTTC. Its protein is CASSQAGGEQYF.

This clonotype occurred a few times. The chain recombines TRBV24-1 with TRBJ2-5; the D is unclear. The CDR3 sequence is 14 residues long. CDR1 KGHDR and CDR2 SFDVKD come from the germline V gene. Trimming shortened V by 1 base and J by 7 bases, and 12 bases separated the two germline ends. The CDR3 loop reads CATSDFPSTRTQYF. DNA of the CDR3: TGTGCCACCAGTGATTTTCCGTCAACAAGGACCCAGTACTTC.

This clonotype came up a few times. J is TRBJ2-3 and V is TRBV4-1; the match to TRBD2 covers 7 bases. Trimming at V came to 4 bases and at J to 2 bases, leaving 12 bases not matched to a gene. Germline CDR1 MGHRA, CDR2 YSYEKL. The CDR3 consists of 17 residues. The CDR3 here is CASSLSPGGPLTDTQYF. In DNA form, the CDR3 reads TGCGCCAGCAGCCTCTCCCCGGGGGGTCCCCTCACAGATACGCAGTATTTT.